The 22 T cell receptor beta chains given below trace back to one sample, sequenced in a study of T cell responses to AZD1222 COVID-19 vaccine. TCRdb's table, derived via immunoSEQ multiplex PCR, lists solely in-frame clones and lacks some. The profile shows under 200,000 clones, approximately 94% of them singletons. Source: peripheral blood, taken 28 days after the second dose of the MenACWY control vaccine. The receptors here all came from an adult who received the MenACWY meningococcal vaccine as a control.

This clone has only one observation. The gene calls are TRBV29-1 and TRBJ2-3; TRBD1 might be the D (5 bases). V was shortened by 1 base and J by 2 bases, with 22 bases between the two germline ends. CDR1 SQVTM and CDR2 ANQGSEA come from the germline V gene. The CDR3 has 18 residues. The CDR3 DNA is TGCAGCGTTGAAGCTACAGGAGTGGTGGAGTTTGCCACAGATACGCAGTATTTT. Translating gives CSVEATGVVEFATDTQYF.

This clone was recorded only once. This chain joins TRBV19 and TRBJ1-2; tentatively, D is TRBD1 (6 bases). The germline gives CDR1 LNHDA, CDR2 SQIVND (reference sequence). The CDR3 is 14 amino acids. Trimming took 6 bases from V and 4 from J, leaving 15 bases between them. This CDR3 reads CASRPGHSSYGYTF. CDR3 DNA: TGTGCCAGTAGGCCGGGACATTCCTCCTATGGCTACACCTTC.

This chain links TRBV6-5 with TRBJ1-2; D remains ambiguous. Germline loops: CDR1 MNHEY, CDR2 SVGAGI. This CDR3 has 13 residues. Trimming removed 6 bases from V and 4 bases from J, with 12 bases in between. The DNA of the CDR3 is TGTGCCAGCAGCCCGGGAGCTTCCTATGGCTACACCTTC. Its translation is CASSPGASYGYTF.

The V gene is TRBV28, the J gene TRBJ2-3, with 7 nucleotides matching TRBD2. Germline V gene data show CDR1 as MDHEN and CDR2 as SYDVKM. The CDR3 is 16 amino acids. After removal of 4 bases from V and 4 bases from J, the junction contained 11 bases not matched to a gene. The chain's CDR3 is CASSWLAEQGPDTQYF. The CDR3 DNA reads as TGTGCCAGCAGTTGGCTAGCGGAGCAAGGGCCAGATACGCAGTATTTT.

The gene calls are TRBV5-6 and TRBJ1-5, with D possibly being TRBD1 (6 bases). Trimming cost V 6 bases and J 0 bases, with 13 bases left between them. Germline V gene sequence: CDR1 SGHDT, CDR2 YYEEEE. This CDR3 has 15 residues. The CDR3 DNA reads as TGTGCCAGCAACAATTGGGGGCTTAGCAATCAGCCCCAGCATTTT. This translates into CASNNWGLSNQPQHF.

The chain recombines TRBV20-1 with TRBJ1-1; TRBD1 matches 7 bases. Germline V CDR1 and CDR2: DFQATT, SNEGSKA (reference sequence). The CDR3 contains 14 residues. The ends lost 3 bases at V and 8 bases at J; junction bases unmatched: 12. CDR3 sequence: CSASRVQGGREAFF. The CDR3 DNA sequence: TGCAGTGCTAGTCGGGTGCAGGGGGGTCGGGAAGCTTTCTTT.

The V and J genes are TRBV28 and TRBJ2-7; tentatively, D is TRBD1 or TRBD2 (5 bases each). V lost 6 bases and J lost 5, with 14 bases in between. There are 13 residues in the CDR3. Germline V gene lookup returns CDR1 MDHEN and CDR2 SYDVKM. This chain's CDR3 is CASSEGRENEQYF. The CDR3 nucleotides read TGTGCCAGCAGCGAGGGCAGGGAGAACGAGCAGTACTTC. The full variable domain, its missing parts supplied by reference TRBV28 and TRBJ2-7, is DVKVTQSSRYLVKRTGEKVFLECVQDMDHENMFWYRQDPGLGLRLIYFSYDVKMKEKGDIPEGYSVSREKKERFSLILESASTNQTSMYLCASSEGRENEQYFGPGTRLTVT.

The chain is built from TRBV25-1 and TRBJ1-2; D gene uncertain. CDR1 MGHDK and CDR2 SYGVNS come from the germline V gene. The CDR3 loop spans 13 amino acids. V lost 3 bases and J 4 bases, leaving 9 bases between the germline ends. CDR3 sequence: CASSDAGVYGYTF. CDR3 nucleotides: TGTGCCAGCAGTGACGCCGGAGTCTATGGCTACACCTTC.

The rearrangement uses TRBV7-2 and TRBJ1-6; 11 nucleotides line up with TRBD1. This CDR3 is built from 15 residues. The J segment lost 13 bases and the V segment lost 5 bases, leaving 10 bases of the junction unmatched. The germline V gene encodes CDR1 SGHTA and CDR2 FQGNSA. The CDR3 coding sequence is TGTGCCAGCAGCGAAACGGACAGGGGGCGCCTTCCCCTCCACTTT. Residues: CASSETDRGRLPLHF.

The chain has TRBV9 and TRBJ2-5; 8 positions agree with TRBD1. The CDR3 contains 14 residues. The junction had 2 bases not matched to a gene; V was cut back by 3 bases and J by 1 base. Germline loops: CDR1 SGDLS, CDR2 YYNGEE. CDR3 bases: TGTGCCAGCAGCGGGGGACAGGTCCAAGAGACCCAGTACTTC. Translated, it gives CASSGGQVQETQYF.

The chain recombines TRBV24-1 with TRBJ1-1; D not certain. Trimming pared 7 bases from V and 1 base from J, leaving 6 bases between. The CDR3 spans 12 residues. CDR1 KGHDR and CDR2 SFDVKD come from the germline V gene. The CDR3 sequence is CATSVKNTEAFF. As DNA, the CDR3 is TGTGCCACCAGCGTCAAGAACACTGAAGCTTTCTTT.

This clone turned up a few times. The gene calls are TRBV3-1 (or the pseudogene TRBV3-2) and TRBJ2-1; 8 nucleotides align to TRBD2. V trimming: 1 base; J trimming: 9 bases; junction bases outside the gene matches: 11. The CDR3 extends over 16 amino acids. Germline CDR1 and CDR2: LGHDT and YNNKEL (reference sequence). In nucleotides, the CDR3 is TGTGCCAGCAGCCAAGTCACAGCGGGAGTAGGGGGTGAGCAGTTCTTC. It encodes CASSQVTAGVGGEQFF.

Of note for this clone: The germline gene is not matched at one end of the junction; a read error may be the cause. The chain is built from TRBV5-8 and TRBJ1-2; 9 bases are shared with TRBD1. Looked up from germline, CDR1 is SGHTS and CDR2 is YDEGEE. This CDR3 has 14 amino acids. This CDR3 is CASRFATGGYGYTF. The CDR3 DNA reads TGTGCCAGCCGCTTTGCGACAGGGGGATATGGCTACACCTTC.

In this sample, this clone turned up once. V gene TRBV7-2 combines with J gene TRBJ1-1; D call uncertain. V lost 5 bases and J lost 6, with 7 bases in between. Germline V gene lookup returns CDR1 SGHTA and CDR2 FQGNSA. CDR3 size: 11 residues. CDR3 bases: TGTGCCAGCAGCCCTGGCCCTGAAGCTTTCTTT. Its translation is CASSPGPEAFF.

The chain links TRBV7-2 to TRBJ2-1; D is unclear. The CDR3 is 14 residues long. The V gene lost 3 bases and the J gene lost 5 bases, with 11 bases spanning the gap. Germline V gene lookup returns CDR1 SGHTA and CDR2 FQGNSA. The CDR3 nucleotides are TGTGCCAGCAGCTTCTGGTCTGCGGACAATGAGCAGTTCTTC. Translated: CASSFWSADNEQFF.

V usage is TRBV2 and J usage is TRBJ2-1; tentative D call: TRBD2 (6 bases). The CDR3 spans 16 residues. Between the trimmed V and J ends, which lost 6 bases and 0 bases, there was a span of 15 bases. Germline values: CDR1 SNHLY, CDR2 FYNNEI. CDR3 sequence (DNA): TGTGCCAGCAGGAGAGGACTATCGGGCTCCTACAATGAGCAGTTCTTC. It is translated as CASRRGLSGSYNEQFF.

The chain carries TRBV28 and TRBJ1-5; D uncertain. Trimming took off 2 bases at V and 6 bases at J, with 23 bases between the two ends. Germline loops: CDR1 MDHEN, CDR2 SYDVKM. The CDR3 is 18 residues long. The CDR3 nucleotides are TGTGCCAGCAGTTTAGGTAGTCGAAGCCCGACGTGGGGTCAGCCCCAGCATTTT. Protein sequence: CASSLGSRSPTWGQPQHF.

The gene calls are TRBV7-9 and TRBJ2-1, with TRBD2 matching 7 bases. V gave up 4 bases and J gave up 2 bases; unmatched junction bases: 5. This CDR3 contains 15 residues. Per the germline V gene, CDR1 is SEHNR and CDR2 is FQNEAQ (reference sequence). The CDR3 region is CASSSGLVPYNEQFF. As DNA, the CDR3 is TGTGCCAGCAGCTCCGGACTAGTACCCTACAATGAGCAGTTCTTC. Full variable domain (remainder filled in from reference TRBV7-9 and TRBJ2-1): DTGVSQNPRHKITKRGQNVTFRCDPISEHNRLYWYRQTLGQGPEFLTYFQNEAQLEKSRLLSDRFSAERPKGSFSTLEIQRTEQGDSAMYLCASSSGLVPYNEQFFGPGTRLTVL.

As DNA, the CDR3 is TGCGCCAGCAGCAGGGACTACGAGCAGTACTTC. Translating it yields CASSRDYEQYF. The J gene is TRBJ2-7, the V gene TRBV5-1, with D unresolved. The ends were cut back, 4 bases at V and 3 bases at J, with 5 bases in the middle. Germline V gives CDR1 SGHRS, CDR2 YFSETQ. This CDR3 contains 11 residues. Full variable domain (rest looked up from reference TRBV5-1 and TRBJ2-7): KAGVTQTPRYLIKTRGQQVTLSCSPISGHRSVSWYQQTPGQGLQFLFEYFSETQRNKGNFPGRFSGRQFSNSRSEMNVSTLELGDSALYLCASSRDYEQYFGPGTRLTVT.

This sequence joins TRBV5-1 and TRBJ2-1; 11 bases agree with TRBD2. In germline, CDR1 is SGHRS, CDR2 YFSETQ. CDR3 length: 14 amino acids. J lost 9 bases, V lost 4 bases, and 6 bases had no gene match. As DNA, the CDR3 is TGCGCCAGCAGCCAAGGTCTAGCGGGAGGTGAGCAGTTCTTC. Its translation: CASSQGLAGGEQFF.

The V call is TRBV24-1, the J call TRBJ1-1; D gene unclear. Germline CDR1 KGHDR, CDR2 SFDVKD. Trimming removed 7 bases from V and 0 bases from J, with 8 bases in between. The CDR3 length is 13 residues. The CDR3 is CATREGLNTEAFF. As DNA, the CDR3 is TGTGCCACCAGGGAGGGATTGAACACTGAAGCTTTCTTT.

The chain employs TRBV7-9 and TRBJ2-7, with 7 bases lining up with TRBD1. The CDR3 runs 15 residues. Germline loops: CDR1 SEHNR, CDR2 FQNEAQ (reference sequence). V lost 5 bases, J lost 2 bases, and 9 bases stayed unmatched. CDR3 coding DNA: TGTGCCAGCAGCCCCTACGGACAGGCACCCTACGAGCAGTACTTC. This gives the protein CASSPYGQAPYEQYF. The full variable domain, its missing parts supplied by reference TRBV7-9 and TRBJ2-7, is DTGVSQNPRHKITKRGQNVTFRCDPISEHNRLYWYRQTLGQGPEFLTYFQNEAQLEKSRLLSDRFSAERPKGSFSTLEIQRTEQGDSAMYLCASSPYGQAPYEQYFGPGTRLTVT.